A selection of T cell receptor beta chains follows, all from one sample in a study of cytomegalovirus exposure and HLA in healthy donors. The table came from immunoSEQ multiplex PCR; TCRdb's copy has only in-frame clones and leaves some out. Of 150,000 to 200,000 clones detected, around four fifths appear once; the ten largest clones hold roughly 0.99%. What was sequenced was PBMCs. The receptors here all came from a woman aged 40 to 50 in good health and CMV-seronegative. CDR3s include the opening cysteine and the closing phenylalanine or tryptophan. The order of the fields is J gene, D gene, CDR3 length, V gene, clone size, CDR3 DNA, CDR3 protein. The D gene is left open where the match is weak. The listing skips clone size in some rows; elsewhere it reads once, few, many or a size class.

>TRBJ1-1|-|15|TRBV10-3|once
TGTGCCATCAGTGAGAATTCCCCACAGATCACTGAAGCTTTTTTT
CAISENSPQITEAFF
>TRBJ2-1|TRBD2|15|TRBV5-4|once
TGTGCCAGCAGCTTGGTGGGAGCGGGGGACAATGAGCAGTTCTTC
CASSLVGAGDNEQFF
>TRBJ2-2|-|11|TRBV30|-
TGTGCCTGGAGTCTCACCGGGGAGCTGTTTTTT
CAWSLTGELFF
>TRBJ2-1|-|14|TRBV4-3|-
TGCGCCAGCAGCCAAGTAATGGGAGTGGGAGAGCAGTTCTTC
CASSQVMGVGEQFF
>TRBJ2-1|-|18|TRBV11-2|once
TGTGCCAGCAGCCTAAATTTGTACGGCGGAATCGCTTACAATGAGCAGTTCTTC
CASSLNLYGGIAYNEQFF
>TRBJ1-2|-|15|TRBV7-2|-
TGTGCCAGCAGCTTAGCCAGCCCAGGGGTAGGTGGCTACACCTTC
CASSLASPGVGGYTF
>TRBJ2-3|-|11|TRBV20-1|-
TGCAGTGCTACCCCCTCAGATACGCAGTATTTT
CSATPSDTQYF
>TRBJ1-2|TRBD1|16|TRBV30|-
TGTGCCTGGGTCAGAGCTGGACAGGCCACGATCTTAGGCTACACCTTC
CAWVRAGQATILGYTF
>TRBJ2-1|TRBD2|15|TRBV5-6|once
TGTGCCAGCGGCCTGGTCGGGAGGGCCTACAATGAGCAGTTCTTC
CASGLVGRAYNEQFF
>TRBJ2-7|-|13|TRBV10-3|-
TGTGCCATCAGTGAGGGGCTAACCTACGAGCAGTACTTC
CAISEGLTYEQYF
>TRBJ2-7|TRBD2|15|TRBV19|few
TGTGCCAGCAAGGGACTAGCGGAACCATCCTACGAGCAGTACTTC
CASKGLAEPSYEQYF
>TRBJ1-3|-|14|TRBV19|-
TGTGCCAGTAGTTCGACAGTTACGGGAAACACCATATATTTT
CASSSTVTGNTIYF
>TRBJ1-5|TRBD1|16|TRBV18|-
TGTGCCAGCTCAACTTATCCGGGACAGGTCGCTCAGCCCCAGCATTTT
CASSTYPGQVAQPQHF
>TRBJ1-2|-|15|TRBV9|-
TGTGCCAGCAGCGTAGATCAGGGGCTGAACTATGGCTACACCTTC
CASSVDQGLNYGYTF
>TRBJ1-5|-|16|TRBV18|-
TGTGCCAGCTCACCAGGGGGGGGCATTAGCAATCAGCCCCAGCATTTT
CASSPGGGISNQPQHF
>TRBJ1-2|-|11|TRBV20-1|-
TGCAGTGCTAGTTCGGGGGATGGCTACACCTTC
CSASSGDGYTF
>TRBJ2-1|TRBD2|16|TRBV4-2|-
TGTGCCAGCAGCCAAGAGGCGCTAGCGGGATTTGATGAGCAGTTCTTC
CASSQEALAGFDEQFF
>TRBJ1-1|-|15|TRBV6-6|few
TGTGCCAGCAGTCCTGGGCCTTACATTAACACTGAAGCTTTCTTT
CASSPGPYINTEAFF
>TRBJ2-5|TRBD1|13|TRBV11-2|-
TGTGCCAGCAGCCGAGGACAGGGAGAGACCCAGTACTTC
CASSRGQGETQYF
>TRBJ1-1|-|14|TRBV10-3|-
TGTGCCACCTCCCCGGCGGGGGTACCCACTGAAGCTTTCTTT
CATSPAGVPTEAFF
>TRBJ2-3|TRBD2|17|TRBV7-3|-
TGTGCCAGCAGCTTACTAGCGGGAGGCTCCGGGGCAGATACGCAGTATTTT
CASSLLAGGSGADTQYF
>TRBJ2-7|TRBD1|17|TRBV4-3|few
TGCGCCAGCAGCCAAGAGGGCTCAGGACAGGGCTCCTACGAGCAGTACTTC
CASSQEGSGQGSYEQYF
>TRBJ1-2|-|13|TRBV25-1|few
TGTGCCAGCACCGGAGGGGAATCGGAGGGCTACACCTTC
CASTGGESEGYTF
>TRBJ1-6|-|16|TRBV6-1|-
TGTGCCAGCAGTGAAGAAACAGGGATACAAAATTCACCCCTCCACTTT
CASSEETGIQNSPLHF
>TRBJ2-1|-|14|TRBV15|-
TGTGCCACCAGCAGAGATTTCGGGAACAATGAGCAGTTCTTC
CATSRDFGNNEQFF
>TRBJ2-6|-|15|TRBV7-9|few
TGTGCCAGCAGCCCAATGGGGCCTGGGGCCAACGTCCTGACTTTC
CASSPMGPGANVLTF
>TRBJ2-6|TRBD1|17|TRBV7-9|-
TGTGCCAGCAGCCCGGGGGACAGGGTATCCGGGGCCAACGTCCTGACTTTC
CASSPGDRVSGANVLTF
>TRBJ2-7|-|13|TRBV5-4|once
TGTGCCAGCAGCTCGCCACGGGCCTACGAGCAGTACTTC
CASSSPRAYEQYF
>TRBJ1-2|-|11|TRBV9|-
TGTGCCAGCAGCCTAAACTATGGCTACACCTTC
CASSLNYGYTF
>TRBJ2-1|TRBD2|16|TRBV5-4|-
TGTGCCAGCAGCCTCTGGGGACTAGCGGGGGCAAATGAGCAGTTCTTC
CASSLWGLAGANEQFF
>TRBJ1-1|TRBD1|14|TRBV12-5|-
TGTGCTAGTGGGGGGACAGGGTGGAACACTGAAGCTTTCTTT
CASGGTGWNTEAFF
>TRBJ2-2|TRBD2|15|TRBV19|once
TGTGCCAGTAGTATTGGGGGGGGGTACACCGGGGAGCTGTTTTTT
CASSIGGGYTGELFF
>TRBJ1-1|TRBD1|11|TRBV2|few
TGTGCCAGCAGCCCCGACAGGGTACCTTTCTTT
CASSPDRVPFF
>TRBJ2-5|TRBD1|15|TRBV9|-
TGTGCCAGCAGCCCTCGGACAGGGGGAACAGAGACCCAGTACTTC
CASSPRTGGTETQYF
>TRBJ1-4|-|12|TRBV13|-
TGTGCCAGCAGCTTAGTGGGGGCGACCCTGTTTTTT
CASSLVGATLFF
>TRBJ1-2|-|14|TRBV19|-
TGTGCCAGTAGTTTCCAAGGAGGGAGCTATGGCTACACCTTC
CASSFQGGSYGYTF
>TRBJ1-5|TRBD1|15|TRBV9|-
TGTGCCAGCGGGACAGGAGCTTATAGCAATCAGCCCCAGCATTTT
CASGTGAYSNQPQHF
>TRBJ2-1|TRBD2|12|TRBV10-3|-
TGTGCCATCACCGCGGGGGACAATGAGCAGTTCTTC
CAITAGDNEQFF
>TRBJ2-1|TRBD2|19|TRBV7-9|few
TGTGCCAGCAGCTTTCCGACCCTCGCACCGGGACTAGCGTACAATGAGCAGTTCTTC
CASSFPTLAPGLAYNEQFF
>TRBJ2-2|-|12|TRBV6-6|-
TGTGCCACCCGCCCCGGCACCGGGGAGCTGTTTTTT
CATRPGTGELFF
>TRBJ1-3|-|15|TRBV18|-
TGTGCCAGCTCACCCGATCAAGGGGCTGGAAACACCATATATTTT
CASSPDQGAGNTIYF
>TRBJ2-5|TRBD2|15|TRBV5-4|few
TGTGCCAGCAGACAAGGACTAGCGGATCAAGAGACCCAGTACTTC
CASRQGLADQETQYF
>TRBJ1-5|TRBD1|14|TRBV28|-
TGTGCCAGCACGACAGGGATAAGCAATCAGCCCCAGCATTTT
CASTTGISNQPQHF